Listed below are T cell receptor beta chains from one sample, sequenced in a study of naive and memory T cell subsets. One entry per CDR3 protein results from TCRdb running MiXCR on the 5' RACE reads. The table has tens of thousands of distinct CDR3 sequences, less than 5% seen once. These TCRs come from a male donor in good health. The CDR3 runs from the conserved cysteine through the conserved F or W. The D gene is left open where the match is weak. The size field is filled for only some rows; it gives once, few, many or a size class.

clone_size	d_call	j_call	v_call	cdr3_aa	cdr3_nt
many	-	TRBJ2-5	TRBV11-2	CASSPEEKETQYF	TGTGCCAGCAGCCCCGAGGAGAAAGAGACCCAGTACTTC
many	-	TRBJ2-3	TRBV7-8	CASTEHTRGADTQYF	TGTGCCAGCACCGAACACACCCGAGGGGCAGATACGCAGTATTTT
many	-	TRBJ2-2	TRBV29-1	CSVVGGSNTGELFF	TGCAGCGTTGTTGGGGGCTCGAACACCGGGGAGCTGTTTTTT
many	TRBD1	TRBJ2-7	TRBV13	CASSFLQTGKVNEQYF	TGTGCCAGCAGCTTTCTTCAGACAGGGAAGGTAAACGAGCAGTACTTC
many	-	TRBJ2-7	TRBV19	CASSLQGGPYEQYF	TGTGCCAGTAGTTTGCAGGGTGGCCCCTACGAGCAGTACTTC
many	-	TRBJ1-4	TRBV14	CASSQQGPNEKLFF	TGTGCCAGCAGCCAGCAGGGGCCTAATGAAAAACTGTTTTTT
many	TRBD2	TRBJ2-5	TRBV10-3	CAIGGSTETQYF	TGTGCCATCGGCGGGAGTACGGAGACCCAGTACTTC
few	-	TRBJ1-2	TRBV6-5	CASSNPGQGVYGDTF	TGTGCCAGCAGTAACCCGGGGCAGGGAGTGTATGGCGACACCTTC
many	-	TRBJ2-6	TRBV9	CASSGASGANVLTF	TGTGCCAGCAGCGGGGCCTCTGGGGCCAACGTCCTGACTTTC
many	TRBD1	TRBJ1-1	TRBV10-2	CASETQTGVAFF	TGCGCCAGCGAGACACAAACAGGGGTAGCTTTCTTT
many	-	TRBJ2-7	TRBV5-1	CASSFNGLNYEQYF	TGCGCCAGCAGCTTTAACGGACTAAACTACGAGCAGTACTTC
-	-	TRBJ2-7	TRBV27	CASSLSAALTYEQYF	TGTGCCAGCAGTTTATCAGCTGCACTAACCTACGAGCAGTACTTC
many	-	TRBJ1-5	TRBV19	CASSSGGAGQPQHF	TGTGCCAGTAGTAGCGGGGGCGCGGGGCAGCCCCAGCATTTT
many	-	TRBJ1-5	TRBV6-2/TRBV6-3	CASSPAEQEPLHF	TGTGCCAGCAGCCCCGCTGAACAGGAACCACTGCATTTT